The source of this T cell receptor beta chain is a study of blood T cells in healthy people across ages. Germline V CDR1 and CDR2: SGDLS, YYNGEE. V gave up 0 bases and J gave up 1 base, with 9 bases separating them. CDR3 length: 15 amino acids. Study observations and caveats: With naive T cell percentage, TCR beta diversity showed a strong correlation.

There are a few counts of this clonotype. The target antigen is unknown. Through a sample-barcoded 5' primer and a J-beta primer mix, a second PCR was run for roughly 6 to 12 cycles. TCRdb reanalysed the 5' RACE reads using MiXCR and keeps one entry per CDR3 protein. The profile shows approximately 880,000 distinct CDR3 sequences, 48% of them singletons. This clonotype was sampled from a young man in good health. The source material was blood. This chain joins TRBV9 and TRBJ2-3; D possibly uses TRBD1 or TRBD2 (5 bases each). The CDR3 nucleotides read TGTGCCAGCAGCGTAGCCGGGGCCGGCACAGATACGCAGTATTTT. Protein product: CASSVAGAGTDTQYF.